The clone carrying this T cell receptor beta chain was observed a handful of times. The target antigen is unknown. These data belong to a study of identical twins. Study-wide results and caveats: Invariant MAIT and iNKT cells could partly confound zero-insertion analyses. While abundant cord blood beta clonotypes carried fewer insertions, memory repertoires showed no such pattern. Twin pairs' shared out-of-frame alpha sequences were enriched in low generation probability.

Each CDR3 protein gets one entry after TCRdb re-called the 5' RACE reads with MiXCR. The data contain fewer than 800,000 distinct CDR3 sequences, 7% to 7.5% of them singletons. V was clipped by 8 bases and J by 6 bases; unmatched bases: 11. The CDR3 spans 15 residues. From germline, CDR1 is SNHLY and CDR2 FYNNEI. These data were likewise used in another study, on yellow fever vaccine responses in identical twins.

This sequence joins TRBV2 and TRBJ2-1; 9 nucleotides agree with TRBD1. The sequence was collected from a young woman in good health. What was sequenced was PBMCs. This CDR3 reads CASWDRVGEGNEQFF. CDR3 nucleotides: TGTGCCAGCTGGGACAGGGTTGGGGAGGGCAATGAGCAGTTCTTC.